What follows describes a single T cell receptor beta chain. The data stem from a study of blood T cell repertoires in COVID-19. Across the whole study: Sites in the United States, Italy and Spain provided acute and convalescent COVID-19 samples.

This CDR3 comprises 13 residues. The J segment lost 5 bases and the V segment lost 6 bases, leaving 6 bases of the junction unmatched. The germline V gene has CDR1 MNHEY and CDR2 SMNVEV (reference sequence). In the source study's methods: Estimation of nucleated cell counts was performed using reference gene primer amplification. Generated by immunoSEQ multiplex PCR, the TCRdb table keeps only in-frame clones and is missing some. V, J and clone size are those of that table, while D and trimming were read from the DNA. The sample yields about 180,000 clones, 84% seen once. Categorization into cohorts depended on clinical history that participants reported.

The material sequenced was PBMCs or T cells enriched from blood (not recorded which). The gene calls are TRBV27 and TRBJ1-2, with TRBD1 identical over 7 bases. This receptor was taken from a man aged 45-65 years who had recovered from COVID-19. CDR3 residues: CASSPGQSYGYTF. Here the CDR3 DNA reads TGTGCCAGCAGCCCGGGACAGAGTTATGGCTACACCTTC.